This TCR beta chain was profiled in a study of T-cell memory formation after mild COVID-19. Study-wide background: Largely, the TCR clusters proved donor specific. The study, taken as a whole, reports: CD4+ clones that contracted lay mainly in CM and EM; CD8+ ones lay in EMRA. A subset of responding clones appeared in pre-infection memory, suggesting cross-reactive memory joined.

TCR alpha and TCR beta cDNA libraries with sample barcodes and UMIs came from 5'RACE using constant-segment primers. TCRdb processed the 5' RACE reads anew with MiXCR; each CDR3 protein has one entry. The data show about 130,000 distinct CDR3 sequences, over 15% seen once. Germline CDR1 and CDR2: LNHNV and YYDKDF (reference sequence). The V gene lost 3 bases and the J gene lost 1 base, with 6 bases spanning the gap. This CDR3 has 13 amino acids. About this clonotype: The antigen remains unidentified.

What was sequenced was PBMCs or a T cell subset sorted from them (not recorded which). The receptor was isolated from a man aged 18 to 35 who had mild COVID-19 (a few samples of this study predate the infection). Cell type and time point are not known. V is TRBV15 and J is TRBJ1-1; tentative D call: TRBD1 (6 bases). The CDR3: CATSRDRNTEAFF. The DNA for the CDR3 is TGTGCCACCAGCAGGGACAGGAACACTGAAGCTTTCTTT.